The 13 T cell receptor beta chains reported below all come from one sample, sequenced in a study of blood T cell repertoires in COVID-19. Generated by immunoSEQ multiplex PCR, the TCRdb table keeps only in-frame clones and is missing some. Of approximately 120,000 clones listed, 86% were seen once; the top ten hold around 18%. The material sequenced was peripheral blood. Every receptor here comes from a woman between 50 and 59 years old who had recovered from COVID-19.

The rearrangement joins TRBV30 to TRBJ2-7; 7 bases map to TRBD1. Germline V gene data show CDR1 as GTSNPN and CDR2 as SVGIG (reference sequence). J lost 8 bases, V lost 8 bases, and 9 bases had no gene match. This CDR3 comprises 11 residues. CDR3 amino acids: CAGSEGAKQYF. The CDR3 region has the DNA TGTGCCGGCAGTGAGGGGGCCAAGCAGTACTTC.

V is TRBV19 and J is TRBJ1-1; TRBD1 aligns across 10 bases. J lost 5 bases, V lost 10 bases, and 10 bases had no gene match. The germline V gene has CDR1 LNHDA and CDR2 SQIVND (reference sequence). The CDR3 contains 14 residues. CDR3 loop: CATRDRGRKTEAFF. The CDR3, as DNA: TGTGCCACCCGAGACAGGGGGCGAAAGACTGAAGCTTTCTTT.

The chain uses TRBV4-2 and TRBJ2-3, with 7 nucleotides matching TRBD2. This CDR3 is built from 17 residues. Germline lookup yields CDR1 LGHNA and CDR2 YNFKEQ. V dropped 4 bases and J dropped 0; count of bases not matched to a gene: 10. The CDR3 sequence: CASSRVGGEYSTDTQYF. CDR3 DNA: TGTGCCAGCAGCCGGGTGGGAGGGGAATATAGCACAGATACGCAGTATTTT.

This chain links TRBV6-5 with TRBJ1-2; 9 bases align to TRBD1. Trimming at V came to 7 bases and at J to 4 bases, leaving 7 bases not matched to a gene. Looked up from germline, CDR1 is MNHEY and CDR2 is SVGAGI. This CDR3 spans 14 amino acids. The CDR3: CASIRTGVVYGYTF. CDR3 bases: TGTGCCAGCATCCGGACAGGGGTTGTCTATGGCTACACCTTC.

This chain uses TRBV9 with TRBJ2-7; D is possibly TRBD1 (5 bases). CDR3 length: 15 residues. Deletions cut 4 bases from V and 5 bases from J, with 19 bases between. The germline V gene has CDR1 SGDLS and CDR2 YYNGEE. The CDR3 coding sequence is TGTGCCAGCAGCTTCTCGGGCAGGGTACTCGACGAGCAGTACTTC. It encodes CASSFSGRVLDEQYF.

The chain's CDR3 is CASSVSGATDTQYF. CDR3 bases: TGTGCCAGCAGCGTATCGGGAGCTACAGATACGCAGTATTTT. The V gene is TRBV9, the J gene TRBJ2-3; tentatively, D is TRBD2 (6 bases). V was shortened by 1 base and J by 3 bases, with 9 bases between the two germline ends. The CDR3 length is 14 residues. Germline V gene data show CDR1 as SGDLS and CDR2 as YYNGEE.

This chain connects TRBV7-8 to TRBJ2-5, with 10 bases lining up with TRBD1. There are 16 residues in the CDR3. Germline lookup yields CDR1 SGHVS and CDR2 FQNEAQ. V lost 4 bases and J lost 5; bases outside the gene matches: 10. This chain's CDR3 is CASSWGQGRRSETQYF. DNA for the CDR3: TGTGCCAGCAGCTGGGGACAGGGGAGGCGGTCGGAGACCCAGTACTTC.

The J gene is TRBJ2-2, the V gene TRBV11-2, with no clear D. This CDR3 has 12 amino acids. Trimming took off 5 bases at V and 13 bases at J, with 14 bases between the two ends. CDR1 and CDR2 (germline): SGHAT, FQNNGV. CDR3 DNA sequence: TGTGCCAGCAGCCAGCAAGGTTGGAGGCTGTTTTTT. This codes for CASSQQGWRLFF.

This clone was seen a handful of times. In DNA form, the CDR3 reads TGTGCCAGCAGCTCCGGGACTAGTTGGCCGGAGACCCAGTACTTC. Translating it yields CASSSGTSWPETQYF. The V gene is TRBV7-9, the J gene TRBJ2-5, with TRBD2 matching 8 bases. The CDR3 has 15 amino acids. V gave up 4 bases and J gave up 5 bases; unmatched junction bases: 9. The germline gives CDR1 SEHNR, CDR2 FQNEAQ (reference sequence).

The chain links TRBV6-2 or TRBV6-3 to TRBJ1-1; 7 nucleotides line up with TRBD1. The CDR3 loop spans 16 amino acids. Germline lookup yields CDR1 MNHEY and CDR2 SVGEGT. The trim removed 5 bases at V and 1 base at J, leaving 10 bases unmatched. CDR3 in amino acids: CASSKGQQLKNTEAFF. In DNA form, the CDR3 reads TGTGCCAGCAGTAAGGGACAGCAACTAAAGAACACTGAAGCTTTCTTT.

The chain carries TRBV5-1 and TRBJ1-1; unclear D gene. V was trimmed by 0 bases and J by 2 bases, leaving 8 bases between them. CDR3 length: 14 residues. CDR1 SGHRS and CDR2 YFSETQ come from the germline V gene. The CDR3 coding sequence is TGCGCCAGCAGCTTGGGTCAGGTAAACACTGAAGCTTTCTTT. As protein: CASSLGQVNTEAFF.

The chain's CDR3 is CASSKGVGQGREFF. The CDR3, as DNA: TGTGCCAGCAGCAAAGGGGTAGGGCAGGGGAGAGAGTTCTTC. The rearrangement links TRBV7-3 to TRBJ2-1; a possible D gene is TRBD1 (6 bases). The CDR3 has 14 residues. The germline gives CDR1 SGHTA, CDR2 FQGTGA. With 5 bases removed from V and 14 bases from J, the gap between germline ends came to 22 bases.

The chain carries TRBV5-5 and TRBJ2-5; TRBD2 aligns across 12 bases. V shed 1 base and J 2 bases; nucleotides not matched to a gene: 6. This CDR3 is built from 17 residues. Germline lookup yields CDR1 SGHKS and CDR2 YYEKEE (reference sequence). CDR3 in amino acids: CASSLSPSGGGQETQYF. CDR3 nucleotides: TGTGCCAGCAGCTTGTCGCCTAGCGGGGGGGGTCAAGAGACCCAGTACTTC.